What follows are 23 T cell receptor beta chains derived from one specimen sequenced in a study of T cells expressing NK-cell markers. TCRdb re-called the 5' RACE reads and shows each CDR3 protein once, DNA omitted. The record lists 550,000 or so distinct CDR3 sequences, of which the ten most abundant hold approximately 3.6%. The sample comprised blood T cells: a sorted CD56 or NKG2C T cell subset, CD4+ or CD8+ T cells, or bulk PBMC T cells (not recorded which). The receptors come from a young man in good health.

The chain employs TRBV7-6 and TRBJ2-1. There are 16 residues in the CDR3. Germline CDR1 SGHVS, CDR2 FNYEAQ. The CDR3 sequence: CASSLEFGSSYNEQFF. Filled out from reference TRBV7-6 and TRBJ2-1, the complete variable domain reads GAGVSQSPRYKVTKRGQDVALRCDPISGHVSLYWYRQALGQGPEFLTYFNYEAQQDKSGLPNDRFSAERPEGSISTLTIQRTEQRDSAMYRCASSLEFGSSYNEQFFGPGTRLTVL.

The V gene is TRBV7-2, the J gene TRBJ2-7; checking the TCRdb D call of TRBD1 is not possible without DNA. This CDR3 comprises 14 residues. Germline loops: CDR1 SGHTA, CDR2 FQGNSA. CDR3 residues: CASTFRTGFHEQYF. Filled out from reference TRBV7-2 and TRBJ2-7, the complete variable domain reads GAGVSQSPSNKVTEKGKDVELRCDPISGHTALYWYRQSLGQGLEFLIYFQGNSAPDKSGLPSDRFSAERTGGSVSTLTIQRTQQEDSAVYLCASTFRTGFHEQYFGPGTRLTVT.

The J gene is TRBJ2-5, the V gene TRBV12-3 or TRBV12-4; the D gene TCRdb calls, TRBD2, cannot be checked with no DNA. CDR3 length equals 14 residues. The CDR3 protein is CASSRGRALETQYF.

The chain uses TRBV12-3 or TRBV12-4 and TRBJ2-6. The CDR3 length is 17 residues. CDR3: CASRLTGDRSGANVLTF.

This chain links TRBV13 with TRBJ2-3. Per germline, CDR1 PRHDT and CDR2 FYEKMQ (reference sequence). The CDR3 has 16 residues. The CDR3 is CASSFGPFLGTDTQYF.

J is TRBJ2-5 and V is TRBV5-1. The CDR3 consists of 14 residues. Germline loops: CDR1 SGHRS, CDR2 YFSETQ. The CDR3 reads CASSLGGSEETQYF.

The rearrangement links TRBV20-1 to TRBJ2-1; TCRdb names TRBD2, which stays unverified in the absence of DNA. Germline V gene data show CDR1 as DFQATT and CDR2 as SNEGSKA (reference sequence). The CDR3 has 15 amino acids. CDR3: CSAPTSGRFYNEQFF.

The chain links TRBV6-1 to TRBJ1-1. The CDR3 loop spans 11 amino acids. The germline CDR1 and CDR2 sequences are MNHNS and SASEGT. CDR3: CASSDLSGAFF.

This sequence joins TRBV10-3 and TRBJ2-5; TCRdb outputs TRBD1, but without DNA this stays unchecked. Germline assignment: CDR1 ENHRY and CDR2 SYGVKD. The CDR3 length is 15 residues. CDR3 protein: CAISEAGQGQETQYF.

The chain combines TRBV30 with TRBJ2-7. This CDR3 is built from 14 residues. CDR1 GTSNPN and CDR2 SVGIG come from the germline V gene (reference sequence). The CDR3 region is CAWSVRRQAYEQYF.

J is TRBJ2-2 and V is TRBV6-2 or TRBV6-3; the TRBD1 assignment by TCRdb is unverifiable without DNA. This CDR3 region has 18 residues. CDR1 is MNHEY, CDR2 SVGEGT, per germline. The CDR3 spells CASSPRGQGSVMTGELFF.

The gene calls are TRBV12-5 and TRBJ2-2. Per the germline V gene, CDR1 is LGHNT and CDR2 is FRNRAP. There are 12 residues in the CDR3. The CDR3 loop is CASGTSSGELFF.

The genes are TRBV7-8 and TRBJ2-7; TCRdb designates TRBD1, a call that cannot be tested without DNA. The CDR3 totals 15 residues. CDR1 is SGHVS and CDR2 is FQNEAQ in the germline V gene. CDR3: CASSPDRQGGGEQYF.

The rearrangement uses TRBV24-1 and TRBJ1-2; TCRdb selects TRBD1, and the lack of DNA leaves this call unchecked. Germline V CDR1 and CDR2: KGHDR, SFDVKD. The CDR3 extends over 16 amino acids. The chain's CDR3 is CATSDYGTRDRSGYTF.

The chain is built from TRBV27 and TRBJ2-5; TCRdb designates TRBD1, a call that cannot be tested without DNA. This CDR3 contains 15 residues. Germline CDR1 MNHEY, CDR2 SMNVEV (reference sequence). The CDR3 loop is CASVPLGGNQETQYF.

CDR3: CASSETSGRTQDTQYF. The chain joins TRBV10-1 to TRBJ2-3; the D gene TCRdb calls, TRBD2, cannot be checked with no DNA. Germline V gives CDR1 WNHNN, CDR2 SYGVQD (reference sequence). This CDR3 comprises 16 residues.

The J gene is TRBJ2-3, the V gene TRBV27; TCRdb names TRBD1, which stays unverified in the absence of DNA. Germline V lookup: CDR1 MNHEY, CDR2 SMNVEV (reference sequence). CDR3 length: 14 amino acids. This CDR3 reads CASRPGSVTDTQYF.

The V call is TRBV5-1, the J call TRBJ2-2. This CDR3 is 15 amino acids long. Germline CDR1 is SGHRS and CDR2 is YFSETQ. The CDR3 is CASSLTGMDTGELFF. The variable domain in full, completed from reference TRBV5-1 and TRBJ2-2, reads KAGVTQTPRYLIKTRGQQVTLSCSPISGHRSVSWYQQTPGQGLQFLFEYFSETQRNKGNFPGRFSGRQFSNSRSEMNVSTLELGDSALYLCASSLTGMDTGELFFGEGSRLTVL.

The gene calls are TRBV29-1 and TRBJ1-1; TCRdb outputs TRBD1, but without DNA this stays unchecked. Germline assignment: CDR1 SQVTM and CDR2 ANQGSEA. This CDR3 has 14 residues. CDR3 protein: CSVVYRGIRTEAFF.

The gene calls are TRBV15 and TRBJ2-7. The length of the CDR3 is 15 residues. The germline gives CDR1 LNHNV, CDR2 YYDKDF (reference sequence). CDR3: CATSRDRVGSYEQYF.

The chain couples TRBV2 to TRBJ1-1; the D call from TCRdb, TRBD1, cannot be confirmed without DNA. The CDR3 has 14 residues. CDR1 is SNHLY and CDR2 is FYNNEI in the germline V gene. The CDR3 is CASRTSYLSTEAFF.

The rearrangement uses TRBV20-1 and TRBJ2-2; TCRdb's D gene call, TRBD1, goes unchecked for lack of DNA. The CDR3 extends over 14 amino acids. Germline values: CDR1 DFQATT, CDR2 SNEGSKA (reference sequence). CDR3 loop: CSARGQFNTGELFF.

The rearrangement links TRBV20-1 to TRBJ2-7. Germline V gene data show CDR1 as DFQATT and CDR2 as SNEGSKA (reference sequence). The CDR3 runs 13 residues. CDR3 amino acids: CSAPSITSYEQYF.